This TCR beta chain was captured by sequencing in a study of shared clonotypes between healthy human individuals. Points from the study as a whole: Of the naive CD4 clonotypes, approximately 5% were shared across several donors. Non-shared clonotypes had lower generation probabilities than those shared by all four donors.

CD4+ cells underwent separation, giving CD45RA+ naive and CD45RA-negative memory subsets. This table comes from immunoSEQ multiplex PCR, and its TCRdb copy is limited to in-frame clones, with some not included. The sample consists of 2 million to 2.5 million clones, more than 90% of them appearing once. This clone showed up just a few times. Its antigen is unknown. The CDR3 consists of 15 residues. The germline V gene encodes CDR1 SGHAT and CDR2 FQNNGV. V lost 5 bases and J lost 0, with 14 bases in between. V gene TRBV11-2 combines with J gene TRBJ2-7; perhaps D is TRBD1 or TRBD2 (5 bases each). The TCR originated in a man aged 18 to 29 in good health. Sequencing was done on a sample of naive CD4+ T cells sorted from blood. As for subset: CD45RA+ positively selected. The CDR3 DNA sequence: TGTGCCAGCAGCCCCTCCCCAGGGAGCTCCTACGAGCAGTACTTC. Residues: CASSPSPGSSYEQYF.